The sequence of this TCR beta chain was determined in a study of PD-L1 blockade in urothelial cancer. Across the study: Blood-derived samples held a median approximately 140,000 T cells. Points from the study as a whole: Lower pretreatment blood TCR clonality, under the median, predicted better survival, researchers reported. Durable benefit accompanied greater 3-week expansion of tumor-associated blood clones.

As to this clone: The antigen is unknown.

Clones were read by immunoSEQ multiplex PCR, and TCRdb kept only the in-frame ones, dropping some. The table has approximately 65,000 clones, approximately 88% seen once. For each patient, 1 to 8 samples were obtained, pretreatment and on-treatment. V dropped 6 bases and J dropped 4; count of bases not matched to a gene: 8. The CDR3 extends over 14 amino acids. From germline, CDR1 is MNHNS and CDR2 SASEGT. The source material was PBMCs, sampled around atezolizumab (anti-PD-L1) treatment. This chain uses TRBV6-1 with TRBJ2-7, with 8 bases identical to TRBD1. This TCR was sampled from a man between 60 and 70 years old with urothelial cancer. The DNA for the CDR3 is TGTGCCAGCAGAGGACAGGGTTGGACATACGAGCAGTACTTC. Protein product: CASRGQGWTYEQYF.